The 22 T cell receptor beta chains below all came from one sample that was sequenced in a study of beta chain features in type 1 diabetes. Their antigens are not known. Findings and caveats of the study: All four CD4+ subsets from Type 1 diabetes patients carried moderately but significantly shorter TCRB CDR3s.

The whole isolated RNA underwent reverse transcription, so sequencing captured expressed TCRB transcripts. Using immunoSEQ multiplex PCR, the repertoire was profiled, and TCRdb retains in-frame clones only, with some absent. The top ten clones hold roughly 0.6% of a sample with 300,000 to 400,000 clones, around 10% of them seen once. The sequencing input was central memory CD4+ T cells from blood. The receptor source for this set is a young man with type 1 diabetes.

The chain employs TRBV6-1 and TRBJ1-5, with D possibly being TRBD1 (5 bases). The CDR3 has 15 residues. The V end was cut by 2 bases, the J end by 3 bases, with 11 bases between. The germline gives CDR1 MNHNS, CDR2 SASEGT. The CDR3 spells CASSEQGGNNQPQHF. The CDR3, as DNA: TGTGCCAGCAGTGAACAGGGCGGCAACAATCAGCCCCAGCATTTT.

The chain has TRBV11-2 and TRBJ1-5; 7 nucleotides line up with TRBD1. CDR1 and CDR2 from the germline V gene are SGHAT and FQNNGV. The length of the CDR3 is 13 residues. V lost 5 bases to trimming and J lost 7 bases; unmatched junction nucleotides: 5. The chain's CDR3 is CASSLDRAQPQHF. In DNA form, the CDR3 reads TGTGCCAGCAGCCTTGACAGGGCCCAGCCCCAGCATTTT. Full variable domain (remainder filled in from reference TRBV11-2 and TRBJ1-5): EAGVAQSPRYKIIEKRQSVAFWCNPISGHATLYWYQQILGQGPKLLIQFQNNGVVDDSQLPKDRFSAERLKGVDSTLKIQPAKLEDSAVYLCASSLDRAQPQHFGDGTRLSIL.

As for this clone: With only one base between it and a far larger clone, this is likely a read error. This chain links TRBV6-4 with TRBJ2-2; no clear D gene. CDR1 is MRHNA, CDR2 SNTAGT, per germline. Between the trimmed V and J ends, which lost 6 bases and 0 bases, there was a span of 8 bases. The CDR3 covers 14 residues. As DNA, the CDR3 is TGTGCCAGCAGCGCGGAAGCGAACACCGGGGAGCTGTTTTTT. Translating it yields CASSAEANTGELFF.

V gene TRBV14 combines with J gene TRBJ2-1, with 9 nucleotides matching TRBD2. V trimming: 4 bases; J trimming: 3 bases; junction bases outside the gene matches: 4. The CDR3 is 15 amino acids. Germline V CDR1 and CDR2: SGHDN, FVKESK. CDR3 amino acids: CASSLGTSNYNEQFF. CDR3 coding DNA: TGTGCCAGCAGCCTGGGGACTAGCAACTACAATGAGCAGTTCTTC.

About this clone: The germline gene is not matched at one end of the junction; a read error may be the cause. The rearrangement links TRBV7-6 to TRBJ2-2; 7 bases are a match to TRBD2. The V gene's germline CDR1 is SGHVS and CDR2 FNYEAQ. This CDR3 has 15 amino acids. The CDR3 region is CASIERDQNPGELFF. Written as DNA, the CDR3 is TGTGCCAGCATCGAGCGGGATCAGAACCCCGGGGAGCTGTTTTTT.

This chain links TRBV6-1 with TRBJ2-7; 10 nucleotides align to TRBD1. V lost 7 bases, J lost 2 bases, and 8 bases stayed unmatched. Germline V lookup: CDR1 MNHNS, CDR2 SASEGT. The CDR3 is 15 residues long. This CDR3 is CASKYSGQGAYEQYF. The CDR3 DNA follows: TGTGCCAGCAAGTACTCCGGACAGGGGGCCTACGAGCAGTACTTC.

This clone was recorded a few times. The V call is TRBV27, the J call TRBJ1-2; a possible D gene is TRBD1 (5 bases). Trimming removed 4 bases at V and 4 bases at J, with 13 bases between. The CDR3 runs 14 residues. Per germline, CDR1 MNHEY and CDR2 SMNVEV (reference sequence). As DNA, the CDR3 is TGTGCCAGCAGTTCGCCGGGACGGACCTATGGCTACACCTTC. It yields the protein CASSSPGRTYGYTF.

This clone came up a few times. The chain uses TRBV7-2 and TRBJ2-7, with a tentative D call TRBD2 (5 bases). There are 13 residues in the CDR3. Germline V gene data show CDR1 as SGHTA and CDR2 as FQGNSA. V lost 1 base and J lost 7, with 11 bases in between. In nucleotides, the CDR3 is TGTGCCAGCAGCTTAGGGTTAGCGCCGGAGCAGTACTTC. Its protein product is CASSLGLAPEQYF.

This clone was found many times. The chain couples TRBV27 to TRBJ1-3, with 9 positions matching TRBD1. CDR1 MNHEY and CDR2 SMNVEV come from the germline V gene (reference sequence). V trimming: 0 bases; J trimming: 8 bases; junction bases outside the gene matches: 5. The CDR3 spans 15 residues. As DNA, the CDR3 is TGTGCCAGCAGTTTATCGGGGACAGGGTTGGACACCATATATTTT. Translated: CASSLSGTGLDTIYF.

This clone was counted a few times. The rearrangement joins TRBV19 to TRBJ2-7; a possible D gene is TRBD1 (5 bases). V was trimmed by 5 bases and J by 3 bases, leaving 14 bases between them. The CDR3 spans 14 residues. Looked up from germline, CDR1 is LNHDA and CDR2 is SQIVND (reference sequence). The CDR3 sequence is CASSAWETGYEQYF. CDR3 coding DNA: TGTGCCAGTAGTGCCTGGGAAACAGGCTACGAGCAGTACTTC. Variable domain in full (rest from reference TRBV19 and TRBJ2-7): DGGITQSPKYLFRKEGQNVTLSCEQNLNHDAMYWYRQDPGQGLRLIYYSQIVNDFQKGDIAEGYSVSREKKESFPLTVTSAQKNPTAFYLCASSAWETGYEQYFGPGTRLTVT.

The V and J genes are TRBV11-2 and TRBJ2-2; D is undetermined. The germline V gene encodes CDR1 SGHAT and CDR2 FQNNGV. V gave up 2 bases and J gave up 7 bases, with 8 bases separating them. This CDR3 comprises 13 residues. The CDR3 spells CASSLPDGGELFF. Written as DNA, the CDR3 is TGTGCCAGCAGCTTACCTGATGGCGGGGAGCTGTTTTTT.

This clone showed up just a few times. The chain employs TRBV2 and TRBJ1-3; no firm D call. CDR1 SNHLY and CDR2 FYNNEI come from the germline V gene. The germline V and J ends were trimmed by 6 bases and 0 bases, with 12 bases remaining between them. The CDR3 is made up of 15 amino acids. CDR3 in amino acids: CASRNMGNSGNTIYF. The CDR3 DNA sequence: TGTGCCAGCAGGAATATGGGTAACTCTGGAAACACCATATATTTT.

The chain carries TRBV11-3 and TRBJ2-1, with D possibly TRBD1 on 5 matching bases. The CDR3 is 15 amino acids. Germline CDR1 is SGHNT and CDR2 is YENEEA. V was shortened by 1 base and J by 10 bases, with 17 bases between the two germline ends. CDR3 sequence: CASSLGSTALGEQFF. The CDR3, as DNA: TGTGCCAGCAGCTTAGGGTCGACAGCCCTGGGGGAGCAGTTCTTC.

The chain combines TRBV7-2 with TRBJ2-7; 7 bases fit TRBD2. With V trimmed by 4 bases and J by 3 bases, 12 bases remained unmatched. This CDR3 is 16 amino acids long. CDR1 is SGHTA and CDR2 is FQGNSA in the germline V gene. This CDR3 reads CASSSRGNYPGYEQYF. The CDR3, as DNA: TGTGCCAGCAGCTCGCGGGGGAACTATCCTGGCTACGAGCAGTACTTC.

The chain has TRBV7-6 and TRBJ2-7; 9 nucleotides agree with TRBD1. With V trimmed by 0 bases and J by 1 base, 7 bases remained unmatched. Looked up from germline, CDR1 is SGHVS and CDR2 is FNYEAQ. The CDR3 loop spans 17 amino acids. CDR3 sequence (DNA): TGTGCCAGCAGCTTAGCGCCCTTGGACAGGGGATCCTACGAGCAGTACTTC. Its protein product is CASSLAPLDRGSYEQYF.

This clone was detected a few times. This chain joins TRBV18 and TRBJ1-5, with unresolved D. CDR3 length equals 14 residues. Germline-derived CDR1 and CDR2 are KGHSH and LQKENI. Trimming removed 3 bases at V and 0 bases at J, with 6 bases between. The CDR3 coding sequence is TGTGCCAGCTCACCCACAGATAGCAATCAGCCCCAGCATTTT. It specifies CASSPTDSNQPQHF.

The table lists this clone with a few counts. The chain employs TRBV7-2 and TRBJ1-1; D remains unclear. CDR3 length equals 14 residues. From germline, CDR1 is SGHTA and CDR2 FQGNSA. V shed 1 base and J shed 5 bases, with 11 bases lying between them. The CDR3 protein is CASSLGRVETEAFF. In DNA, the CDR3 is TGTGCCAGCAGCTTAGGGAGGGTGGAGACTGAAGCTTTCTTT.

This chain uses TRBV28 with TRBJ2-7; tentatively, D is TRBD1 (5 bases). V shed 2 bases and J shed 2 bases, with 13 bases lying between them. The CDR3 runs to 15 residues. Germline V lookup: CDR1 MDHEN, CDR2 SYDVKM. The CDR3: CASSLGATGTYEQYF. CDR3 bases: TGTGCCAGCAGTTTAGGGGCGACTGGGACCTACGAGCAGTACTTC.

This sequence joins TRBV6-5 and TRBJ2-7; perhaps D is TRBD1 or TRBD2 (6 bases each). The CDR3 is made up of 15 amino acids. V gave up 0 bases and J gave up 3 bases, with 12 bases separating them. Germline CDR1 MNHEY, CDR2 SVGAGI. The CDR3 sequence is CASSYSRRGDYEQYF. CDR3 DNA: TGTGCCAGCAGTTACTCGAGGAGGGGGGACTACGAGCAGTACTTC.

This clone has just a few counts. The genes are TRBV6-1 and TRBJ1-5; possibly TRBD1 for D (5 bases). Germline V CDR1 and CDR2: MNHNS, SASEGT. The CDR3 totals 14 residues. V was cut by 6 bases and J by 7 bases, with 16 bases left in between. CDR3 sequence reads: CASRAETAGQPQHF. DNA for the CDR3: TGTGCCAGCAGGGCCGAGACAGCAGGCCAGCCCCAGCATTTT.

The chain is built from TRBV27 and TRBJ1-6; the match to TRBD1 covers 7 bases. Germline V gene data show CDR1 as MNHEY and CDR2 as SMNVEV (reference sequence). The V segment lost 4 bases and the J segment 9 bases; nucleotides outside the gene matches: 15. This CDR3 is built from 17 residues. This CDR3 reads CASSWDSRAGRGSPLHF. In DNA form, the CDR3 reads TGTGCCAGCAGTTGGGACAGTAGAGCCGGACGGGGTTCACCCCTCCACTTT.

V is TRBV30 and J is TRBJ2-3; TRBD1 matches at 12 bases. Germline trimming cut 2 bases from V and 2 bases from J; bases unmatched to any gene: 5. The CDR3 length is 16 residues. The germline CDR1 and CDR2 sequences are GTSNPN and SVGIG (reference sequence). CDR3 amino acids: CAWSPGTGGVTDTQYF. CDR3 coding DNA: TGTGCCTGGAGTCCCGGGACAGGGGGCGTCACAGATACGCAGTATTTT. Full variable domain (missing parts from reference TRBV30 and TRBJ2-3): SQTIHQWPATLVQPVGSPLSLECTVEGTSNPNLYWYRQAAGRGLQLLFYSVGIGQISSEVPQNLSASRPQDRQFILSSKKLLLSDSGFYLCAWSPGTGGVTDTQYFGPGTRLTVL.